These 4 T cell receptor beta chains came from one sample sequenced in a study of T cell repertoires in cytomegalovirus infection. TCRdb processed the reads anew with MiXCR; each CDR3 protein has one entry. The sample yields under 600,000 distinct CDR3 sequences, approximately 15% seen once. Sequenced material: CD8+ T cells from PBMCs. The source is a human donor in good health (CMV status not recorded). Some clones in this sample may be carry-over from other donors' samples.

This clonotype was recorded a few times. The chain carries TRBV6-4 and TRBJ1-2; D remains ambiguous. This CDR3 region has 15 residues. CDR1 MRHNA and CDR2 SNTAGT come from the germline V gene. The ends were cut back, 2 bases at V and 2 bases at J, with 12 bases in the middle. The CDR3 DNA reads TGTGCCAGCAGTGACATTCCGGGCGCGAACTATGGCTACACCTTC. It encodes CASSDIPGANYGYTF.

The chain is built from TRBV10-2 and TRBJ1-1, with a tentative D call TRBD1 (5 bases). The CDR3 is 14 amino acids. Trimming cost V 7 bases and J 5 bases, with 17 bases left between them. Germline V gene data show CDR1 as WSHSY and CDR2 as SAAADI. CDR3 bases: TGCGCCAGCAAGGGCCGGGGCCGGGGGACTGAAGCTTTCTTT. Amino acid sequence: CASKGRGRGTEAFF.

V is TRBV6-6 and J is TRBJ2-3; unclear D gene. Trimming left V 7 bases short and J 2 bases short, with 13 bases between. There are 14 residues in the CDR3. CDR1 and CDR2 from the germline V gene are MNHNY and SVGAGI (reference sequence). The CDR3 coding sequence is TGTGCCAGCACCCCTCGTAAAAACACAGATACGCAGTATTTT. This translates into CASTPRKNTDTQYF.

This clonotype was detected once. A much larger clone differs by one base, so this may be a read error. The chain is built from TRBV27 and TRBJ1-5, with D possibly TRBD1 on 6 matching bases. Germline CDR1 is MNHEY and CDR2 is SMNVEV (reference sequence). This CDR3 contains 12 residues. The CDR3 DNA reads TGTGCCAGCAGTTCAGGGGCTCAGCCCCAGCAATTT. It encodes CASSSGAQPQQF.